This TCR beta chain was identified during a study of T-cell memory formation after mild COVID-19. This clonotype was detected ten times or more. V was pared by 5 bases and J by 3 bases, with 15 bases between. The CDR3 is 15 residues long. Germline V CDR1 and CDR2: MGHRA, YSYEKL. TCRdb re-called the 5' RACE reads with MiXCR, one entry per CDR3 protein. Here the sample spans around 300,000 distinct CDR3 sequences, over 7% being singletons. Sequencing was carried out using PBMCs or a T cell subset sorted from them (not recorded which). The rearrangement links TRBV4-1 to TRBJ2-3; tentative D call: TRBD1 (5 bases). The clonotype originates from a young man who had mild COVID-19 (a few samples of this study predate the infection). Cell type and time point are not known. The chain's CDR3 is CASSKLDRLTDTQYF. The CDR3 DNA follows: TGCGCCAGCAGCAAGCTAGACAGATTAACAGATACGCAGTATTTT.